One and the same sample provided the 2 T cell receptor beta chains below, sequenced in a study of shared T cell receptors in the human thymus. Sequencing was performed with immunoSEQ multiplex PCR; in TCRdb, only in-frame clones are kept and a portion is missing. The sample has some 640,000 clones; about 87% are singletons. The same sample was also used in a study of human thymus T cells.

The sample was thymocytes. These receptors came from a boy in the first two years of life with a congenital heart defect.

This chain links TRBV28 with TRBJ2-7, with 8 bases fitting TRBD1. The CDR3 has 15 residues. Trimming removed 5 bases from V and 5 bases from J; junction bases left unmatched: 11. Germline values: CDR1 MDHEN, CDR2 SYDVKM. The CDR3 sequence: CASSPWTGRCHEQYF. DNA for the CDR3: TGTGCCAGCAGTCCATGGACAGGGCGGTGTCACGAGCAGTACTTC.

The chain recombines TRBV5-1 with TRBJ2-7; D call uncertain. The CDR3 is 12 amino acids. Germline V CDR1 and CDR2: SGHRS, YFSETQ. Deletions cut 4 bases from V and 5 bases from J, with 10 bases between. The CDR3 DNA reads as TGCGCCAGCAGCGGATTAACAGACGAGCAGTACTTC. Its protein product is CASSGLTDEQYF.